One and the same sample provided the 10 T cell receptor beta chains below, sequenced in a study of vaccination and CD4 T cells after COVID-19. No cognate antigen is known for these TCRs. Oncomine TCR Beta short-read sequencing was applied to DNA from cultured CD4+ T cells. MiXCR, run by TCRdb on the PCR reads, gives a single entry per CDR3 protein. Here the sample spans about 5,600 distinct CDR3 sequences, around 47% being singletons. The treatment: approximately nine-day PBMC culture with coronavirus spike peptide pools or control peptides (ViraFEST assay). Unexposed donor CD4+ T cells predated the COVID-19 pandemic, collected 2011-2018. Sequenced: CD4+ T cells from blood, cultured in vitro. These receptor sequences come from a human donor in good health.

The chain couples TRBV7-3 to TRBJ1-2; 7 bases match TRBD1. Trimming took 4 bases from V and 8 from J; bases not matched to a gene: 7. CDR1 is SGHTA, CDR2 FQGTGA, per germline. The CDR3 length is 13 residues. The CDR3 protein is CASSSQGVGGYTF. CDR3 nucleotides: TGTGCCAGCAGCTCTCAGGGGGTGGGAGGCTACACCTTC. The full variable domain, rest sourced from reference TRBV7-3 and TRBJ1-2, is GAGVSQTPSNKVTEKGKYVELRCDPISGHTALYWYRQSLGQGPEFLIYFQGTGAADDSGLPNDRFFAVRPEGSVSTLKIQRTERGDSAVYLCASSSQGVGGYTFGSGTRLTVV.

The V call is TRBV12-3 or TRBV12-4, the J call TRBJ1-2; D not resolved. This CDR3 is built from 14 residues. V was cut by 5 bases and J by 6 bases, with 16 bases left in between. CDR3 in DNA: TGTGCCAGCAGTCGATCCTACTCCAGAGATGGCTACACCTTC. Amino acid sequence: CASSRSYSRDGYTF.

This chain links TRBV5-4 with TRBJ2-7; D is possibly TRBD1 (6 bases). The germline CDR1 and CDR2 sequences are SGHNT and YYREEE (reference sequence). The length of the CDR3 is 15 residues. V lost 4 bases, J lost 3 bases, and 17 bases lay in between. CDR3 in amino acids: CASSPHGQRGYEQYF. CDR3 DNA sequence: TGTGCCAGCAGCCCCCACGGACAGCGTGGCTACGAGCAGTACTTC.

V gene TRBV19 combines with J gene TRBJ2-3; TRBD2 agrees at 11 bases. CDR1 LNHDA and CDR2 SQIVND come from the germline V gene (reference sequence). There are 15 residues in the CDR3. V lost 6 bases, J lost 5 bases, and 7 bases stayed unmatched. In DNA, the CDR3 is TGTGCCAGTAGAAATAGCGGGGGGGCGGTAGATACGCAGTATTTT. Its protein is CASRNSGGAVDTQYF.

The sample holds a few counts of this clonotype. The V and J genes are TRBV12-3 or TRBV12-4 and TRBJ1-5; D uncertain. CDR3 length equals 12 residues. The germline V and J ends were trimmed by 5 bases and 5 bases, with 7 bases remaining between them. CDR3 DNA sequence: TGTGCCAGCAGTGACGGTTATCAGCCCCAGCATTTT. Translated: CASSDGYQPQHF.

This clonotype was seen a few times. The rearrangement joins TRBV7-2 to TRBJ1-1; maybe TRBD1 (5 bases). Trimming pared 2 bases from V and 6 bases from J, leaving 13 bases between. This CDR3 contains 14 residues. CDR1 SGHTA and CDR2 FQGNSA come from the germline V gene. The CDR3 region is CASSLRQGKAEAFF. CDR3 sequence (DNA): TGTGCCAGCAGCTTACGGCAGGGAAAGGCTGAAGCTTTCTTT.

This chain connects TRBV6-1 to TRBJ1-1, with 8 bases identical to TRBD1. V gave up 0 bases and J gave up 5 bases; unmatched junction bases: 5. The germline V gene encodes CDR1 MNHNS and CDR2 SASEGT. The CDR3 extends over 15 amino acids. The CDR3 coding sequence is TGTGCCAGCAGTGAAGCGACAGGGGAAATAACTGAAGCTTTCTTT. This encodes CASSEATGEITEAFF.

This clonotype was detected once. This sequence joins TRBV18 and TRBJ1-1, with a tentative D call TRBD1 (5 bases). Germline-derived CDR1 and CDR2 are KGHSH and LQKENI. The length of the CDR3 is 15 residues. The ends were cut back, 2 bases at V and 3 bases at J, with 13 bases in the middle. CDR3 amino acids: CASSPYRTTHTEAFF. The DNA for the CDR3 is TGTGCCAGCTCACCATATAGGACAACCCACACTGAAGCTTTCTTT.

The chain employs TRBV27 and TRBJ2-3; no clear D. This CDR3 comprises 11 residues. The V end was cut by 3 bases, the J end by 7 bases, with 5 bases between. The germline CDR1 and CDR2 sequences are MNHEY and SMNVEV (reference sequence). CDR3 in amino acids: CASSFAHTQYF. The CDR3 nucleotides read TGTGCCAGCAGTTTCGCCCATACGCAGTATTTT.

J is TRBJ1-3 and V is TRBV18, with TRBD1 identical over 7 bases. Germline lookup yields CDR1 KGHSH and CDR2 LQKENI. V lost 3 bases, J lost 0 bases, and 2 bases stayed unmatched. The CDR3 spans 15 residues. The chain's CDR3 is CASSPRDSSGNTIYF. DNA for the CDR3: TGTGCCAGCTCACCTCGGGACAGCTCTGGAAACACCATATATTTT. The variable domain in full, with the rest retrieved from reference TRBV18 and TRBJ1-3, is NAGVMQNPRHLVRRRGQEARLRCSPMKGHSHVYWYRQLPEEGLKFMVYLQKENIIDESGMPKERFSAEFPKEGPSILRIQQVVRGDSAAYFCASSPRDSSGNTIYFGEGSWLTVV.